The clone carrying this T cell receptor (beta chain) was detected only once. Its cognate antigen is unknown. Other DNA sequences of this sample code for an identical CDR3. This record belongs to a study of shared clonotypes between healthy human individuals. Study outcomes and limitations: Although depth was large, rarefaction showed that sequencing of the sorted subsets was incomplete.

Assay: immunoSEQ multiplex PCR; the TCRdb copy retains only in-frame clones and omits some. The repertoire holds some 2.1 million clones, with roughly 94% as singletons. Naive CD8 isolation took CD45RO-negative cells positively selected for CCR7 and excluded terminally differentiated effector memory CD45RA+ cells. Germline assignment: CDR1 MNHEY and CDR2 SVGAGI. The CDR3 extends over 14 amino acids. The germline V and J ends were trimmed by 0 bases and 4 bases, with 10 bases remaining between them. This clonotype originated in a man in his late teens or twenties in good health. The specimen was naive CD8+ T cells sorted from blood. The chain recombines TRBV6-5 with TRBJ2-7, with D perhaps given as TRBD1 or TRBD2 (5 bases each). The CDR3 loop is CASSYSGTGYEQYF. CDR3 sequence (DNA): TGTGCCAGCAGTTACTCAGGGACCGGATACGAGCAGTACTTC.